This T cell receptor (beta chain) comes out of a study of CD8+CD57+ T cells in acquired aplastic anemia. This clonotype was picked up many times. Genomic DNA served as template for TCR beta VDJ and CDR3 profiling. Each CDR3 protein is one row after TCRdb ran MiXCR on the reads. The sample holds 300,000 or so distinct CDR3 sequences, about 56% seen once. This sequence was found in a human donor with severe aplastic anemia or a healthy control (not recorded which). Sequencing was done on a sample of sorted CD4+, CD8+, or CD8+CD57+ T cells (not recorded which) from PBMCs.

CDR3 DNA sequence: TGTGCCGGTGGGGGGATCTACGAGCAGTACTTC. Its translation: CAGGGIYEQYF. V is TRBV28 and J is TRBJ2-7; TRBD2 might be the D (6 bases). The germline V gene encodes CDR1 MDHEN and CDR2 SYDVKM. Deletions cut 11 bases from V and 3 bases from J, with 11 bases between. This CDR3 is 11 amino acids long.